This T cell receptor beta chain was sequenced in a study of shared clonotypes between healthy human individuals. The CDR3 length is 13 residues. Germline V gene sequence: CDR1 SQVTM, CDR2 ANQGSEA. V lost 3 bases to trimming and J lost 4 bases; unmatched junction nucleotides: 2. Terminally differentiated effector memory CD45RA+ cells were left out of the naive CD8 fraction, which was CD45RO-negative and positively selected for CCR7. The assay was immunoSEQ multiplex PCR, and TCRdb's table has in-frame clones only and misses some. There are around 550,000 clones in the sample; about 95% occur only once, and 0.11% lies in the top ten.

The material sequenced was naive CD8+ T cells sorted from blood. V gene TRBV29-1 combines with J gene TRBJ1-5; TRBD1 matches at 8 bases. The receptor's source is a woman aged 30 to 39 in good health. In nucleotides, the CDR3 is TGCAGCGTTGAGACAGGGGAGAATCAGCCCCAGCATTTT. Translation: CSVETGENQPQHF.